Below are 5 T cell receptor beta chains sequenced from a single sample in a study of T cell responses to AZD1222 COVID-19 vaccine. Repertoires were generated with immunoSEQ multiplex PCR, while TCRdb's copy carries only in-frame clones and drops some. The repertoire holds 80,000 to 90,000 clones, with roughly 90% as singletons. The sample consisted of peripheral blood, taken on day 0 of AZD1222 vaccination. The receptors were sampled from an adult in good health.

The chain recombines TRBV18 with TRBJ1-3; D uncertain. CDR1 and CDR2 from the germline V gene are KGHSH and LQKENI. V lost 3 bases, J lost 4 bases, and 10 bases lay in between. This CDR3 is 14 amino acids long. As DNA, the CDR3 is TGTGCCAGCTCACCTTCGGCAGTGGGAAACACCATATATTTT. Translating gives CASSPSAVGNTIYF.

This clone was seen only once. This sequence joins TRBV19 and TRBJ2-3; TRBD2 aligns across 9 bases. V lost 4 bases to trimming and J lost 6 bases; unmatched junction nucleotides: 11. Per germline, CDR1 LNHDA and CDR2 SQIVND (reference sequence). CDR3 length: 16 residues. This CDR3 reads CASSSTGTSLGDTQYF. The CDR3 nucleotides are TGTGCCAGTAGTAGCACCGGGACTAGCCTTGGGGATACGCAGTATTTT.

The rearrangement joins TRBV6-1 to TRBJ2-6; perhaps TRBD2 as D (7 bases). The germline V and J ends were trimmed by 1 base and 0 bases, with 16 bases remaining between them. Per the germline V gene, CDR1 is MNHNS and CDR2 is SASEGT. CDR3 length: 19 amino acids. CDR3 region: CASSEGGSGGLSGANVLTF. The DNA for the CDR3 is TGTGCCAGCAGTGAAGGTGGCTCCGGGGGGCTCTCTGGGGCCAACGTCCTGACTTTC.

This clone was seen once. The chain has TRBV27 and TRBJ2-3; D may match TRBD1 or TRBD2 (6 bases each). Germline V gene data show CDR1 as MNHEY and CDR2 as SMNVEV (reference sequence). The CDR3 sequence is 14 residues long. V was trimmed by 3 bases and J by 3 bases, leaving 10 bases between them. This CDR3 is CASSFRGLTDTQYF. Here the CDR3 DNA reads TGTGCCAGCAGTTTCCGGGGGCTGACAGATACGCAGTATTTT.

J is TRBJ2-1 and V is TRBV28; D unclear. Trimming removed 2 bases at V and 1 base at J, with 18 bases between. CDR1 MDHEN and CDR2 SYDVKM come from the germline V gene. CDR3 length: 18 residues. The CDR3 loop reads CASSLIDLKGQSYNEQFF. The CDR3 coding sequence is TGTGCCAGCAGTTTAATCGATTTGAAAGGGCAGTCCTACAATGAGCAGTTCTTC.